This T cell receptor (beta chain) is drawn from a study of identical twins. Study-level findings and limits: Cord blood's abundant beta clonotypes had fewer insertions, unlike memory repertoires. Among monozygotic twins, out-of-frame TCR alpha sharing exceeded what models predicted.

On this clonotype itself: The antigen remains unidentified.

TCRdb independently ran MiXCR on the 5' RACE reads; one entry per CDR3 protein. The sample holds 1.5 million to 2 million distinct CDR3 sequences, around a third seen once. The TCR was taken from a newborn girl in good health. The sequenced material came from cord blood.

CDR3 coding DNA: TGTGCCAGCAGTCCCCGACAGGCTTTAAACACTGAAGCTTTCTTT. Its protein is CASSPRQALNTEAFF. The genes are TRBV12-3 or TRBV12-4 and TRBJ1-1; possibly TRBD1 for D (6 bases). Trimming left V 5 bases short and J 2 bases short, with 15 bases between. This CDR3 is built from 15 residues.